This TCR beta chain was retrieved from a study of cytomegalovirus exposure and HLA in healthy donors. With regard to this clone: Its matching antigen is unknown.

Study outcomes and limitations: Most TCR sequences showed up rarely, but some public TCRs showed up in many donors.

The ends lost 0 bases at V and 5 bases at J; junction bases unmatched: 6. The CDR3 totals 15 residues. Germline CDR1 MGHRA, CDR2 YSYEKL. Primers: 60 Vbeta forward and 13 Jbeta reverse. Method: immunoSEQ multiplex PCR; TCRdb's copy keeps in-frame clones and lacks some. Of roughly 160,000 clones in the sample, around 79% were seen once. Sequenced sample: PBMCs. The rearrangement uses TRBV4-1 and TRBJ2-5, with 7 nucleotides matching TRBD2. This sequence was found in a man in his fifties or sixties in good health and CMV-seropositive. Here the CDR3 reads CASSQEGTGGETQYF. The CDR3 DNA follows: TGCGCCAGCAGCCAAGAGGGCACGGGGGGTGAGACCCAGTACTTC.